The 16 T cell receptor beta chains given below trace back to one sample, sequenced in a study of technical replicates of blood from a handful of donors. Data came from immunoSEQ multiplex PCR; TCRdb stores just in-frame clones and leaves some out. This repertoire shows 90,000 to 100,000 clones, 85% to 95% found once; its top ten account for roughly 0.35%. The sample consisted of T cells isolated from PBMCs. The receptors stem from a human donor in good health.

The V and J genes are TRBV28 and TRBJ2-7; D perhaps matches TRBD1 (5 bases). CDR3 length equals 17 residues. Germline loops: CDR1 MDHEN, CDR2 SYDVKM. Deletions cut 6 bases from V and 4 bases from J, with 25 bases between. CDR3 in amino acids: CASSFPDSRRFGYEQYF. In DNA form, the CDR3 reads TGTGCCAGCAGCTTTCCCGACAGCCGGCGGTTTGGGTACGAGCAGTACTTC.

V usage is TRBV5-6 and J usage is TRBJ1-4; TRBD1 matches at 7 bases. The V gene's germline CDR1 is SGHDT and CDR2 YYEEEE. CDR3 length: 13 amino acids. The ends lost 7 bases at V and 7 bases at J; junction bases unmatched: 7. The CDR3 loop is CASLDRPIEKLFF. The DNA for the CDR3 is TGTGCCAGCTTGGACAGGCCGATTGAAAAACTGTTTTTT.

V usage is TRBV2 and J usage is TRBJ2-7, with 13 bases matching TRBD2. The CDR3 consists of 14 residues. Per germline, CDR1 SNHLY and CDR2 FYNNEI. V lost 8 bases and J lost 2; bases outside the gene matches: 3. The CDR3 is CASQGTSGAYEQYF. In DNA form, the CDR3 reads TGTGCCAGCCAAGGGACTAGCGGGGCCTACGAGCAGTACTTC. The full variable domain, in which reference TRBV2 and TRBJ2-7 provide the parts outside the CDR3, is EPEVTQTPSHQVTQMGQEVILRCVPISNHLYFYWYRQILGQKVEFLVSFYNNEISEKSEIFDDQFSVERPDGSNFTLKIRSTKLEDSAMYFCASQGTSGAYEQYFGPGTRLTVT.

This chain uses TRBV7-3 with TRBJ2-1; TRBD2 matches 10 bases. Germline assignment: CDR1 SGHTA and CDR2 FQGTGA. J gave up 4 bases and V 1 base, and 1 base lay outside the gene matches. There are 15 residues in the CDR3. CDR3 protein: CASSLRTSGYNEQFF. CDR3 coding DNA: TGTGCCAGCAGCTTAAGGACTAGCGGTTACAATGAGCAGTTCTTC.

The chain is built from TRBV5-1 and TRBJ2-7; 15 bases map to TRBD2. Per the germline V gene, CDR1 is SGHRS and CDR2 is YFSETQ. There are 19 residues in the CDR3. Unmatched junction bases numbered 14, after V lost 1 base and J lost 6 bases. The CDR3 spells CASSLWTSGRALTVSEQYF. The CDR3 DNA follows: TGCGCCAGCAGCTTGTGGACTAGCGGGAGGGCCCTAACCGTTTCCGAGCAGTACTTC.

The rearrangement joins TRBV7-8 to TRBJ2-2, with D possibly being TRBD1 (5 bases). The CDR3 has 14 amino acids. V dropped 5 bases and J dropped 2 bases, with 9 bases sitting between them. Germline V gene data show CDR1 as SGHVS and CDR2 as FQNEAQ. The chain's CDR3 is CASSGRVNTGELFF. In DNA form, the CDR3 reads TGTGCCAGCAGCGGCAGGGTCAACACCGGGGAGCTGTTTTTT.

This clone was detected only once. The rearrangement links TRBV15 to TRBJ2-3; 8 nucleotides match TRBD1. Germline V gene sequence: CDR1 LNHNV, CDR2 YYDKDF (reference sequence). V was pared by 0 bases and J by 3 bases, with 2 bases of the junction left unmatched. This CDR3 contains 15 residues. The CDR3 loop reads CATSRDRGLTDTQYF. The CDR3 region has the DNA TGTGCCACCAGCAGAGACAGGGGGCTTACAGATACGCAGTATTTT. Complete variable domain (other parts from reference TRBV15 and TRBJ2-3): DAMVIQNPRYQVTQFGKPVTLSCSQTLNHNVMYWYQQKSSQAPKLLFHYYDKDFNNEADTPDNFQSRRPNTSFCFLDIRSPGLGDTAMYLCATSRDRGLTDTQYFGPGTRLTVL.

This chain uses TRBV9 with TRBJ1-2, with D possibly matching TRBD1 (6 bases). From germline, CDR1 is SGDLS and CDR2 YYNGEE. V lost 2 bases and J lost 2, with 13 bases in between. CDR3 length: 15 amino acids. CDR3 DNA sequence: TGTGCCAGCAGCGTGACCACAGGGATGAACTATGGCTACACCTTC. Amino acids: CASSVTTGMNYGYTF. The complete variable domain, with remaining parts taken from reference TRBV9 and TRBJ1-2, reads DSGVTQTPKHLITATGQRVTLRCSPRSGDLSVYWYQQSLDQGLQFLIQYYNGEERAKGNILERFSAQQFPDLHSELNLSSLELGDSALYFCASSVTTGMNYGYTFGSGTRLTVV.

The J gene is TRBJ2-1, the V gene TRBV28, with 8 bases identical to TRBD2. Germline V gene data show CDR1 as MDHEN and CDR2 as SYDVKM. This CDR3 has 14 residues. V gave up 5 bases and J gave up 10 bases; unmatched junction bases: 10. For the CDR3, the DNA is TGTGCCAGCAGTCCCGCTCGGCGGGAGGTAGAGCAGTTCTTC. Residues: CASSPARREVEQFF. The whole variable domain, filled in from reference TRBV28 and TRBJ2-1, reads DVKVTQSSRYLVKRTGEKVFLECVQDMDHENMFWYRQDPGLGLRLIYFSYDVKMKEKGDIPEGYSVSREKKERFSLILESASTNQTSMYLCASSPARREVEQFFGPGTRLTVL.

This chain connects TRBV5-1 to TRBJ2-6; D is unclear. Trimming removed 8 bases at V and 2 bases at J, with 5 bases between. This CDR3 comprises 12 residues. CDR1 and CDR2 from the germline V gene are SGHRS and YFSETQ. CDR3 loop: CASLTGANVLTF. The CDR3 nucleotides read TGCGCCAGTTTAACTGGGGCCAACGTCCTGACTTTC.

This clone was counted once. The chain employs TRBV27 and TRBJ1-4, with 10 bases aligning to TRBD1. Losses at the gene ends were 5 bases for V and 6 bases for J; bases not matched to a gene: 3. Germline V CDR1 and CDR2: MNHEY, SMNVEV (reference sequence). The CDR3 has 14 amino acids. CDR3 sequence (DNA): TGTGCCAGCAGTAGACAGGGGGCCTATGAAAAACTGTTTTTT. Protein sequence: CASSRQGAYEKLFF.

The chain recombines TRBV4-1 with TRBJ2-5, with a tentative D call TRBD1 (5 bases). The germline CDR1 and CDR2 sequences are MGHRA and YSYEKL. The CDR3 runs to 15 residues. The germline V and J ends were trimmed by 2 bases and 5 bases, with 15 bases remaining between them. The CDR3 loop reads CASSQRGRVTETQYF. Here the CDR3 DNA reads TGCGCCAGCAGCCAAAGGGGCAGGGTTACGGAGACCCAGTACTTC.

This clone was recorded only once. The rearrangement uses TRBV10-3 and TRBJ1-2, with 7 bases matching TRBD1. Trimming took 5 bases from V and 3 from J; bases not matched to a gene: 3. CDR1 is ENHRY and CDR2 is SYGVKD in the germline V gene. This CDR3 has 13 residues. The CDR3 is CAISTQGDYGYTF. CDR3 bases: TGTGCCATCAGTACTCAGGGGGACTATGGCTACACCTTC.

The genes are TRBV7-6 and TRBJ1-4; 9 positions match TRBD1. In germline, CDR1 is SGHVS, CDR2 FNYEAQ. The CDR3 spans 14 residues. Trimming at V came to 5 bases and at J to 8 bases, leaving 6 bases not matched to a gene. In DNA, the CDR3 is TGTGCCAGCAGCCCCTGGACAGGGGACGAAAAACTGTTTTTT. Protein product: CASSPWTGDEKLFF.

The chain carries TRBV7-8 and TRBJ1-1; a weak D match, TRBD1 (5 bases). The germline V and J ends were trimmed by 1 base and 1 base, with 10 bases remaining between them. From germline, CDR1 is SGHVS and CDR2 FQNEAQ. This CDR3 has 15 amino acids. The chain's CDR3 is CASSLEWGGNTEAFF. DNA for the CDR3: TGTGCCAGCAGCTTAGAGTGGGGGGGGAACACTGAAGCTTTCTTT.

The chain combines TRBV7-2 with TRBJ2-1; TRBD1 might be the D (6 bases). V was clipped by 5 bases and J by 6 bases, with 11 bases between them. This CDR3 contains 13 residues. Germline loops: CDR1 SGHTA, CDR2 FQGNSA. The CDR3 loop reads CASSVGTLNEQFF. The CDR3, as DNA: TGTGCCAGCAGCGTAGGGACACTCAATGAGCAGTTCTTC.